The TCR beta chain described here comes from a study of CD4 T cells in relation to SARS-CoV-2 and coronaviruses. Study information: PBMCs were cultured with antigen for roughly 11 days before TCR beta sequencing.

CD4+ T cells from unexposed donors were obtained before the COVID-19 pandemic (2011-2018). The cells were cultured for about 10 days before CD4+ T cells were isolated. Points on this clone: No antigen is known for it.

The protocol was immunoSEQ multiplex PCR, while the TCRdb copy is restricted to in-frame clones and leaves out a portion. The sample yields some 30,000 clones, about three quarters seen once. CDR1 and CDR2 (germline): SEHNR, FQNEAQ (reference sequence). With 3 bases removed from V and 0 bases from J, the gap between germline ends came to 12 bases. The CDR3 is 16 residues long. The chain couples TRBV7-9 to TRBJ2-1; no clear D gene. The sequence was collected from a human donor in good health. Material: CD4+ T cells from PBMCs, cultured in vitro. CDR3 nucleotides: TGTGCCAGCAGCTTCCTTACAGCTAGCTCCTACAATGAGCAGTTCTTC. Protein: CASSFLTASSYNEQFF.